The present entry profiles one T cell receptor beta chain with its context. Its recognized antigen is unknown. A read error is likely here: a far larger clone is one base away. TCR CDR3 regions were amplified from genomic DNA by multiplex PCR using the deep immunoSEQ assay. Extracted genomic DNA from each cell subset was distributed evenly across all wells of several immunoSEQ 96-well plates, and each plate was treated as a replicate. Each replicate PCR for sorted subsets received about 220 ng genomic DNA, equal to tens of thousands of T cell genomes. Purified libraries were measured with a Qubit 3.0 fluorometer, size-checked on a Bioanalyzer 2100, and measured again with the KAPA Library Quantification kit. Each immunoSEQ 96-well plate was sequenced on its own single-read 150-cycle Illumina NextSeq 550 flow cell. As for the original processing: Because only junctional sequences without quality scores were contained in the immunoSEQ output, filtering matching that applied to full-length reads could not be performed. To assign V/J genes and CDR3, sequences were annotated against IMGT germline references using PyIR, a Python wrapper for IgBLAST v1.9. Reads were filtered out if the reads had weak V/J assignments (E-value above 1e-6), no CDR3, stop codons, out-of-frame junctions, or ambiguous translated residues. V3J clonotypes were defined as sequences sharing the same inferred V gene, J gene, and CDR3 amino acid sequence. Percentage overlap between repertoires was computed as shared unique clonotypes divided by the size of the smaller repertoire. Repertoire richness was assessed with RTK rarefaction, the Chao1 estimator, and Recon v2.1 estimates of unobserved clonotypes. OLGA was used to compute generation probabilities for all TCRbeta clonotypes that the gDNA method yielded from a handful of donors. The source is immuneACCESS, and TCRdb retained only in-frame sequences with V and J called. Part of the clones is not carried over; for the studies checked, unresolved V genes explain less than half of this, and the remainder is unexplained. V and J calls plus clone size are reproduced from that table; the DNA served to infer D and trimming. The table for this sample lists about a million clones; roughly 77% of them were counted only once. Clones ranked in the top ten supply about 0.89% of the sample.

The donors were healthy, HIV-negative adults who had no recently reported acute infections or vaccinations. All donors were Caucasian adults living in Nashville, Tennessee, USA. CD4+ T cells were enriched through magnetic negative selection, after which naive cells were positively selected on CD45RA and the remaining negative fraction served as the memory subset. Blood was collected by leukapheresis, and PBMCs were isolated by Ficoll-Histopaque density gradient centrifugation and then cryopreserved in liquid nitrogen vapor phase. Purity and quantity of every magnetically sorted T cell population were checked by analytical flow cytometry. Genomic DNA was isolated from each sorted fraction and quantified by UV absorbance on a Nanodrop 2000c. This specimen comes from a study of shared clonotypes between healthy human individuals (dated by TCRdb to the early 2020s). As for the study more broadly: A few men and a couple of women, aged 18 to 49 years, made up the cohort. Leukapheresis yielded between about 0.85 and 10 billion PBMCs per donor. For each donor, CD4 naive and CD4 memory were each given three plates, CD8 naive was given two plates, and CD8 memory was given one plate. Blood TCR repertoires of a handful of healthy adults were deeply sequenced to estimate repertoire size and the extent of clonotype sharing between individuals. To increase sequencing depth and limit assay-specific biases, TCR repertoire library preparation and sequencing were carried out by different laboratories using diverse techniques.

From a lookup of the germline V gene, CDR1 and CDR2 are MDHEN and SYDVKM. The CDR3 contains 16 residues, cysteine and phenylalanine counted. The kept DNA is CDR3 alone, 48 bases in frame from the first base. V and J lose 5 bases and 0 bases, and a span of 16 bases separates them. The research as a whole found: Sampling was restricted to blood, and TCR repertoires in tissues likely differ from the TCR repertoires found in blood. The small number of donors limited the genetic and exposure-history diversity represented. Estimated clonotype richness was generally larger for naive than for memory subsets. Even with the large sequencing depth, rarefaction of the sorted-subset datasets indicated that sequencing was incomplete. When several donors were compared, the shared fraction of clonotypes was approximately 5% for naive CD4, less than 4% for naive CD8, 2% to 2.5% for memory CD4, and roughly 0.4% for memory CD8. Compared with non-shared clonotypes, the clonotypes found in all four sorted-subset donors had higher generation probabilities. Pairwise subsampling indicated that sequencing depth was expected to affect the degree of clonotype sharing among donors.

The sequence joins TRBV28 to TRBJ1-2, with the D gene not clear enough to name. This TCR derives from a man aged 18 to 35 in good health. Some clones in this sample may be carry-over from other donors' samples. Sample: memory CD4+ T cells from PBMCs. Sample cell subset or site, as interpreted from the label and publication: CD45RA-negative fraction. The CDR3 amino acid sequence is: CASSNVGGLPNYGYTF. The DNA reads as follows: TGTGCCAGCAGTAATGTCGGAGGCCTCCCTAACTATGGCTACACCTTC.